These 24 T cell receptor beta chains were sequenced from one sample in a study of T cell responses to AZD1222 COVID-19 vaccine. TCRdb's copy holds only in-frame clones and misses some; the assay was immunoSEQ multiplex PCR. The profile covers some 200,000 clones, with about 87% appearing a single time and under 8% taken by the ten largest. Sample: peripheral blood, taken on day 0 of AZD1222 vaccination. These receptors came from an adult in good health.

V usage is TRBV18 and J usage is TRBJ2-2; D perhaps matches TRBD2 (6 bases). The CDR3 sequence is 19 residues long. V was clipped by 1 base and J by 0 bases, with 18 bases between them. CDR1 is KGHSH and CDR2 is LQKENI in the germline V gene. CDR3 sequence reads: CASSPQSRSAGTNTGELFF. The CDR3 DNA sequence: TGTGCCAGCTCACCACAATCACGGTCGGCGGGGACGAACACCGGGGAGCTGTTTTTT.

The rearrangement uses TRBV2 and TRBJ1-5, with unresolved D. Germline assignment: CDR1 SNHLY and CDR2 FYNNEI. The CDR3 has 15 residues. The V end was cut by 1 base, the J end by 1 base, with 8 bases between. In DNA, the CDR3 is TGTGCCAGCAGTGAAGTGAAGAGAAGCAATCAGCCCCAGCATTTT. Protein product: CASSEVKRSNQPQHF.

The chain joins TRBV24-1 to TRBJ1-4, with D tentatively TRBD1 (5 bases). V dropped 4 bases and J dropped 10 bases, with 18 bases sitting between them. The CDR3 length is 15 residues. Germline CDR1 reads KGHDR; CDR2 reads SFDVKD. The CDR3, as DNA: TGTGCCACCAGTGACCCGGCCATCGGGACGGGAAAACTGTTTTTT. Amino acid sequence: CATSDPAIGTGKLFF.

The chain employs TRBV5-1 and TRBJ1-3, with D possibly matching TRBD1 (6 bases). CDR3 length: 16 amino acids. The germline CDR1 and CDR2 sequences are SGHRS and YFSETQ. The V gene lost 4 bases and the J gene lost 0 bases, with 14 bases spanning the gap. The CDR3 nucleotides read TGCGCCAGCAGCCCACAGGGTCCCTTCTCTGGAAACACCATATATTTT. Encoded protein: CASSPQGPFSGNTIYF. Combining the CDR3 with reference TRBV5-1 and TRBJ1-3 gives the whole variable domain KAGVTQTPRYLIKTRGQQVTLSCSPISGHRSVSWYQQTPGQGLQFLFEYFSETQRNKGNFPGRFSGRQFSNSRSEMNVSTLELGDSALYLCASSPQGPFSGNTIYFGEGSWLTVV.

The chain has TRBV19 and TRBJ2-7; D may correspond to TRBD1 or TRBD2 (5 bases each). V was pared by 5 bases and J by 0 bases, with 14 bases between. CDR3 size: 15 residues. CDR1 is LNHDA and CDR2 is SQIVND in the germline V gene (reference sequence). The CDR3 sequence is CASSPGTANSYEQYF. The CDR3, as DNA: TGTGCCAGTAGTCCCGGGACCGCCAACTCCTACGAGCAGTACTTC.

With regard to this clone: This specimen includes other DNA sequences encoding the same CDR3. The rearrangement links TRBV6-5 to TRBJ2-1; D is possibly TRBD1 (5 bases). The CDR3 covers 13 residues. The V gene lost 8 bases and the J gene lost 1 base, with 9 bases spanning the gap. Per germline, CDR1 MNHEY and CDR2 SVGAGI. CDR3 sequence: CASRRGSYNEQFF. Written as DNA, the CDR3 is TGTGCCAGCCGTAGGGGATCCTACAATGAGCAGTTCTTC.

This sequence joins TRBV5-1 and TRBJ2-3; a weak D match, TRBD1 (6 bases). The V end lost 4 bases, the J end lost 2 bases, and 17 bases lay between the germline ends. The length of the CDR3 is 16 residues. Germline loops: CDR1 SGHRS, CDR2 YFSETQ. CDR3 in DNA: TGCGCCAGCAGCCACAGGGAGAGGTCCTTCACAGATACGCAGTATTTT. Residues: CASSHRERSFTDTQYF.

The genes are TRBV7-9 and TRBJ2-3, with D unresolved. This CDR3 comprises 12 residues. Looked up from germline, CDR1 is SEHNR and CDR2 is FQNEAQ (reference sequence). Trimming pared 1 base from V and 6 bases from J, leaving 5 bases between. Here the CDR3 DNA reads TGTGCCAGCAGCTTAGTGGTGGATACGCAGTATTTT. Translated: CASSLVVDTQYF.

The chain couples TRBV19 to TRBJ1-4, with 9 bases that match TRBD1. The CDR3 is made up of 15 amino acids. With V trimmed by 5 bases and J by 8 bases, 9 bases remained unmatched. Germline lookup yields CDR1 LNHDA and CDR2 SQIVND (reference sequence). For the CDR3, the DNA is TGTGCCAGTAGTCCCTACAGGGGGCGGGACGAAAAACTGTTTTTT. It encodes CASSPYRGRDEKLFF. Based on the CDR3 plus reference TRBV19 and TRBJ1-4, the full variable domain is DGGITQSPKYLFRKEGQNVTLSCEQNLNHDAMYWYRQDPGQGLRLIYYSQIVNDFQKGDIAEGYSVSREKKESFPLTVTSAQKNPTAFYLCASSPYRGRDEKLFFGSGTQLSVL.

The sample holds one count of this clone. This rearrangement joins TRBV7-9 to TRBJ2-2; 7 nucleotides match TRBD1. This CDR3 has 15 amino acids. Trimming at V came to 4 bases and at J to 4 bases, leaving 6 bases not matched to a gene. Germline V lookup: CDR1 SEHNR, CDR2 FQNEAQ (reference sequence). The CDR3 nucleotides read TGTGCCAGCAGCTCGAACAGGGGCGGCACCGGGGAGCTGTTTTTT. It encodes CASSSNRGGTGELFF.

This rearrangement joins TRBV24-1 to TRBJ2-1; D perhaps matches TRBD2 (6 bases). Trimming removed 5 bases at V and 2 bases at J, with 12 bases between. CDR3 length: 15 amino acids. CDR1 is KGHDR and CDR2 is SFDVKD in the germline V gene. The CDR3 sequence: CATSVTGGPYNEQFF. The CDR3 DNA reads TGTGCCACCAGTGTTACTGGAGGGCCCTACAATGAGCAGTTCTTC.

The chain has TRBV28 and TRBJ1-6; 9 nucleotides match TRBD1. This CDR3 contains 15 residues. Germline assignment: CDR1 MDHEN and CDR2 SYDVKM. Trimming took 7 bases from V and 4 from J; bases not matched to a gene: 5. In DNA form, the CDR3 reads TGTGCCAGCACGCCCGGGACAGGGTATAATTCACCCCTCCACTTT. This sequence encodes CASTPGTGYNSPLHF.

V usage is TRBV12-3 or TRBV12-4 and J usage is TRBJ1-2, with unresolved D. V was cut by 4 bases and J by 8 bases, with 8 bases left in between. The CDR3 runs 11 residues. In DNA form, the CDR3 reads TGTGCCAGCAGTTCGCTAACAGGCTACACCTTC. Translating it yields CASSSLTGYTF.

A word on this clone: Its ends do not fully match the called genes, so a read error is possible. The chain employs TRBV7-2 and TRBJ1-1; D remains unclear. Germline CDR1 SGHTA, CDR2 FQGNSA. There are 12 residues in the CDR3. CDR3 in amino acids: CATSASYTEAFF. The DNA for the CDR3 is TGTGCCACCAGCGCTTCTTACACTGAAGCTTTCTTT.

Only one count was recorded for this clone. V usage is TRBV10-1 and J usage is TRBJ2-6; D not certain. The CDR3 loop spans 16 amino acids. Germline V gene sequence: CDR1 WNHNN, CDR2 SYGVQD (reference sequence). Between the trimmed V and J ends, which lost 3 bases and 0 bases, there was a span of 9 bases. CDR3 in amino acids: CASSDAARSGANVLTF. CDR3 DNA sequence: TGCGCCAGCAGTGATGCAGCCCGCTCTGGGGCCAACGTCCTGACTTTC.

This clone came up a few times. The chain carries TRBV2 and TRBJ2-2; 9 nucleotides match TRBD1. The germline CDR1 and CDR2 sequences are SNHLY and FYNNEI. With 6 bases clipped from V and 2 bases from J, the junction kept 4 bases outside the gene matches. The CDR3 has 15 residues. CDR3 protein: CASSPGQGNTGELFF. In DNA, the CDR3 is TGTGCCAGCAGCCCGGGACAGGGTAACACCGGGGAGCTGTTTTTT.

This clone was counted a single time. The CDR3 DNA is TGTGCCAGCCTAGACGGCTCCTACGAGCAGTACTTC. This encodes CASLDGSYEQYF. The chain has TRBV28 and TRBJ2-7, with unresolved D. The germline V gene has CDR1 MDHEN and CDR2 SYDVKM. Deletions cut 8 bases from V and 0 bases from J, with 8 bases between. This CDR3 has 12 amino acids.

The chain combines TRBV5-1 with TRBJ2-5, with D unclear. Germline V CDR1 and CDR2: SGHRS, YFSETQ. The CDR3 is 13 residues long. V lost 0 bases to trimming and J lost 1 base, with 4 bases between them. The CDR3 DNA reads TGCGCCAGCAGCTTGGCCCTCCAAGAGACCCAGTACTTC. Translated, it gives CASSLALQETQYF.

V is TRBV11-1 and J is TRBJ2-7; D is unclear. V dropped 7 bases and J dropped 2 bases, with 15 bases sitting between them. Per the germline V gene, CDR1 is SGHAT and CDR2 is FQDESV (reference sequence). This CDR3 contains 14 residues. The DNA of the CDR3 is TGTGCCAGCACCTCTCTGTATACCGCCTACGAGCAGTACTTC. This encodes CASTSLYTAYEQYF.

The chain combines TRBV19 with TRBJ1-2; weak D call: TRBD1 (6 bases). This CDR3 is built from 14 residues. The germline V gene encodes CDR1 LNHDA and CDR2 SQIVND (reference sequence). Trimming left V 6 bases short and J 2 bases short, with 13 bases between. DNA for the CDR3: TGTGCCAGTAGGCGCCGGGACACCAACTATGGCTACACCTTC. This codes for CASRRRDTNYGYTF.

This chain joins TRBV21-1 and TRBJ2-7; the table assigns TRBD2, which was not confirmed against the DNA. TRBV21-1 is assigned pseudogene status. The CDR3 covers 15 residues. The CDR3 region is CASRPRGESSYEQYF. The CDR3 nucleotides are TGTGCCAGCAGGCCCCGGGGAGAGAGCTCCTACGAGCAGTACTTC.

The rearrangement links TRBV28 to TRBJ2-7, with D possibly called TRBD1 or TRBD2 (5 bases each). Trimming cost V 7 bases and J 7 bases, with 20 bases left between them. Germline CDR1 is MDHEN and CDR2 is SYDVKM. There are 14 residues in the CDR3. CDR3 sequence: CASTHRSTTGEQYF. The CDR3 DNA follows: TGTGCCAGCACGCACAGGTCGACGACGGGGGAGCAGTACTTC.

The chain has TRBV25-1 and TRBJ2-2; D is possibly TRBD1 (6 bases). The V gene lost 2 bases and the J gene lost 7 bases, with 11 bases spanning the gap. CDR1 is MGHDK and CDR2 is SYGVNS in the germline V gene. This CDR3 spans 14 amino acids. Here the CDR3 DNA reads TGTGCCAGCAGTGAACAGGGGATCGGCGGGGAGCTGTTTTTT. Translation: CASSEQGIGGELFF.

This clone was seen once. V is TRBV27 and J is TRBJ1-2, with 10 bases matching TRBD1. CDR1 MNHEY and CDR2 SMNVEV come from the germline V gene (reference sequence). Trimming took 3 bases from V and 4 from J; bases not matched to a gene: 14. CDR3 length: 18 residues. CDR3: CASSFWGTGAPLGYGYTF. In DNA form, the CDR3 reads TGTGCCAGCAGTTTTTGGGGGACAGGGGCCCCGCTGGGCTATGGCTACACCTTC.